A selection of T cell receptor beta chains follows, all from one sample in a study of technical replicates of blood from a few donors. Assay used: immunoSEQ multiplex PCR; TCRdb lists only in-frame clones, some missing. The table lists approximately 76,000 clones, around 97% of them singletons. Source material: T cells isolated from PBMCs. Receptors were obtained from a human donor in good health. CDR3s include the opening cysteine and the closing phenylalanine or tryptophan. Fields, in order: clone size, D gene, V gene, J gene, CDR3 DNA, CDR3 protein. D genes are given only for firm matches. Rows give clone size only sometimes, using once, few, many, or a class for an expanded clone.

abundance: -; d_gene: -; v_gene: TRBV6-1; j_gene: TRBJ2-4; CDR3nt: TGTGCCAGCAGTGTAACAGGAGGGCCTCTAGCCAAAAACATTCAGTACTTC; CDR3aa: CASSVTGGPLAKNIQYF
abundance: -; d_gene: TRBD1; v_gene: TRBV4-1; j_gene: TRBJ1-5; CDR3nt: TGCGCCAGCAGCCAAGCATTCTCACCGGGACAGGGAAGAATTCGCAATCAGCCCCAGCATTTT; CDR3aa: CASSQAFSPGQGRIRNQPQHF
abundance: once; d_gene: TRBD1; v_gene: TRBV11-2; j_gene: TRBJ1-1; CDR3nt: TGTGCCAGCAGGACGGGACAGTTGAACACTGAAGCTTTCTTT; CDR3aa: CASRTGQLNTEAFF
abundance: once; d_gene: -; v_gene: TRBV5-1; j_gene: TRBJ2-2; CDR3nt: TGCGCCAGCAGCTTGGCCCTAACCGGTACCGGGAACGTGATCGGGGAGCTGTTTTTT; CDR3aa: CASSLALTGTGNVIGELFF
abundance: -; d_gene: -; v_gene: TRBV25-1; j_gene: TRBJ1-3; CDR3nt: TGTGCCAGCAGTGAATGGGGGGGCTCTGGAAACACCATATATTTT; CDR3aa: CASSEWGGSGNTIYF
abundance: -; d_gene: -; v_gene: TRBV6-5; j_gene: TRBJ1-1; CDR3nt: TGTGCCAGCAGTCCGGGGATTACGGGAGCTTTCTTT; CDR3aa: CASSPGITGAFF
abundance: once; d_gene: TRBD1; v_gene: TRBV19; j_gene: TRBJ1-5; CDR3nt: TGTGCCAGTAGTACGAATAAACCCGGGACAGGGAGGAATCAGCCCCAGCATTTT; CDR3aa: CASSTNKPGTGRNQPQHF
abundance: -; d_gene: -; v_gene: TRBV11-3; j_gene: TRBJ2-5; CDR3nt: TGTGCCAGCAGTCCAGGGGCCCAAGAGACCCAGTACTTC; CDR3aa: CASSPGAQETQYF
abundance: -; d_gene: -; v_gene: TRBV5-6; j_gene: TRBJ2-2; CDR3nt: TGTGCCAGCAGCTTCGGACAGAACACCGGGGAGCTGTTTTTT; CDR3aa: CASSFGQNTGELFF
abundance: -; d_gene: -; v_gene: TRBV7-9; j_gene: TRBJ1-2; CDR3nt: TGTGCCAGCAGCTTTGGAGGGGAGGGCTACACCTTC; CDR3aa: CASSFGGEGYTF
abundance: -; d_gene: TRBD2; v_gene: TRBV2; j_gene: TRBJ2-3; CDR3nt: TGTGCCAGCGGGGGACGGCGGGGGGGAGCAGATACGCAGTATTTT; CDR3aa: CASGGRRGGADTQYF
abundance: -; d_gene: TRBD2; v_gene: TRBV7-9; j_gene: TRBJ2-3; CDR3nt: TGTGCCAGCAGCCCAACTAGCGCCGGTACAGATACGCAGTATTTT; CDR3aa: CASSPTSAGTDTQYF
abundance: -; d_gene: TRBD1; v_gene: TRBV10-1; j_gene: TRBJ2-2; CDR3nt: TGCGCCAGCAGTGAGTCGATAGGACAGGGATTTGGGAGAAACACCGGGGAGCTGTTTTTT; CDR3aa: CASSESIGQGFGRNTGELFF
abundance: -; d_gene: -; v_gene: TRBV11-3; j_gene: TRBJ2-3; CDR3nt: TGTGCCAGCAGCTCCCCATATGGAGAGGATGGAGATACGCAGTATTTT; CDR3aa: CASSSPYGEDGDTQYF
abundance: -; d_gene: TRBD2; v_gene: TRBV2; j_gene: TRBJ2-1; CDR3nt: TGTGCCAGCATTCCTCCGGGACTAGGCTCGGGTCGGCAGTTCTTC; CDR3aa: CASIPPGLGSGRQFF
abundance: -; d_gene: -; v_gene: TRBV5-1; j_gene: TRBJ2-5; CDR3nt: TGCGCCAGCAGCACGGGTGAAGGAGTAGTAGAGACCCAGTACTTC; CDR3aa: CASSTGEGVVETQYF
abundance: -; d_gene: -; v_gene: TRBV20-1; j_gene: TRBJ2-5; CDR3nt: TGCAGTGCTAGGAGGGAGACCCAGTACTTC; CDR3aa: CSARRETQYF
abundance: -; d_gene: -; v_gene: TRBV11-3; j_gene: TRBJ1-1; CDR3nt: TGTGCCAGCAGTCAAACAGGGTGGACTGAAGCTTTCTTT; CDR3aa: CASSQTGWTEAFF
abundance: -; d_gene: TRBD1; v_gene: TRBV2; j_gene: TRBJ2-2; CDR3nt: TGTGCCAGCAGCGAGAACAGGGGCGACACCGGGGAGCTGTTTTTT; CDR3aa: CASSENRGDTGELFF
abundance: -; d_gene: -; v_gene: TRBV28; j_gene: TRBJ2-7; CDR3nt: TGTGCCAGCAGTAAGTGGGACAACAACTACGAGCAGTACTTC; CDR3aa: CASSKWDNNYEQYF
abundance: -; d_gene: TRBD1; v_gene: TRBV6-5; j_gene: TRBJ1-1; CDR3nt: TGTGCCAGCAGTTACTTTAACAGGGGAACTGAAGCTTTCTTT; CDR3aa: CASSYFNRGTEAFF
abundance: -; d_gene: TRBD1; v_gene: TRBV5-1; j_gene: TRBJ1-2; CDR3nt: TGCGCCAGCAGCCCTGGGACAGGGGAGTATGGCTACACCTTC; CDR3aa: CASSPGTGEYGYTF
abundance: few; d_gene: -; v_gene: TRBV29-1; j_gene: TRBJ1-1; CDR3nt: TGCAGCGTTGGTTCGGGAGTCACTGAAGCTTTCTTT; CDR3aa: CSVGSGVTEAFF